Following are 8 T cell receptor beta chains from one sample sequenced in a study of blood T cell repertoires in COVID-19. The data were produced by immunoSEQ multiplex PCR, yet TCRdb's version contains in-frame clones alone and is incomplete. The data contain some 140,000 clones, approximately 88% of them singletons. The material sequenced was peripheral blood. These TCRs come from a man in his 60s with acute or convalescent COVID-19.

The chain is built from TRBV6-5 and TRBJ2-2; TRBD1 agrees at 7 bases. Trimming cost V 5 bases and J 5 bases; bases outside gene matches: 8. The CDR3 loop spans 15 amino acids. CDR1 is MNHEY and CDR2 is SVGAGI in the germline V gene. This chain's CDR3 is CASSRDRVGTGELFF. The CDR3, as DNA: TGTGCCAGCAGTCGCGACAGGGTAGGGACCGGGGAGCTGTTTTTT.

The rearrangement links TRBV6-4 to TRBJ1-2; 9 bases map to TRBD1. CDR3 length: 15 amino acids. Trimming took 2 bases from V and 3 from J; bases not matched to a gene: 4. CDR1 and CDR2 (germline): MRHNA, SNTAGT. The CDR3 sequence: CASSDPGQGHYGYTF. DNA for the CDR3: TGTGCCAGCAGTGACCCGGGACAGGGACACTATGGCTACACCTTC.

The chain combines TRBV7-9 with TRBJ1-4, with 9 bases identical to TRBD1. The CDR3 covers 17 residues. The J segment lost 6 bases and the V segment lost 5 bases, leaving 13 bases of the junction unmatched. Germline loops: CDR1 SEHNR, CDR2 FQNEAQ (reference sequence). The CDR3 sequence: CASSPRDREDLDEKLFF. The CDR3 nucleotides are TGTGCCAGCAGCCCCCGGGACAGGGAAGATCTAGATGAAAAACTGTTTTTT.

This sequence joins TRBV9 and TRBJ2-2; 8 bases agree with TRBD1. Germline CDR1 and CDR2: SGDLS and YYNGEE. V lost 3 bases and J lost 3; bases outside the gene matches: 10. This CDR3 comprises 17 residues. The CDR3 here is CASSGQSGGIDTGELFF. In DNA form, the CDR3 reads TGTGCCAGCAGCGGCCAGTCAGGGGGCATCGACACCGGGGAGCTGTTTTTT.

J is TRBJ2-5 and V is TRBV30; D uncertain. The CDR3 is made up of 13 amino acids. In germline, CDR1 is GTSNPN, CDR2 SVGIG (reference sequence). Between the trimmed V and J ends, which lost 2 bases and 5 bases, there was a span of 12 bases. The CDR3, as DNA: TGTGCCTGGAGTCCCCTGAGTTGGGAGACCCAGTACTTC. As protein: CAWSPLSWETQYF.

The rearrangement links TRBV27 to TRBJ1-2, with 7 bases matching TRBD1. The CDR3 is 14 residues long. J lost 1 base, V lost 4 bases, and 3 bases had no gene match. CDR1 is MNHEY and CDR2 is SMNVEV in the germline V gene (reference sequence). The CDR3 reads CASSSHRGNYGYTF. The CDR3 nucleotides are TGTGCCAGCAGTTCACACAGGGGTAACTATGGCTACACCTTC.

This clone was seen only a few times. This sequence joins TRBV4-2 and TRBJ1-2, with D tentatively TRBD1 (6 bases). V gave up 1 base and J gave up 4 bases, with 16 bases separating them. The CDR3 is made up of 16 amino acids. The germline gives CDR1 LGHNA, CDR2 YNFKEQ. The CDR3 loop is CASSQGGNTGSYGYTF. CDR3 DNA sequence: TGTGCCAGCAGCCAAGGGGGCAATACAGGGTCCTATGGCTACACCTTC.

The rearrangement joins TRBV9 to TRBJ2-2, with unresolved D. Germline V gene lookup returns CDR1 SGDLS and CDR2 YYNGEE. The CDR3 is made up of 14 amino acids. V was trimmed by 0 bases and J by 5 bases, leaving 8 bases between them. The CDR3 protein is CASSVGPQTGELFF. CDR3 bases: TGTGCCAGCAGCGTAGGTCCACAGACCGGGGAGCTGTTTTTT.